This TCR beta chain was recorded in a study of cytomegalovirus exposure and HLA in healthy donors (dated 2017 in TCRdb). Concerning the study at large: According to a later analysis, the roughly 120 validation repertoires were produced on the same platform as the approximately 620 repertoires of the first cohort. A separate validation cohort of more than 100 different subjects was used in addition to the roughly 640-subject first cohort. To predict cytomegalovirus infection status, the study brought together high-throughput TCR immunosequencing, statistical association of individual TCRs with disease status, and machine learning. The study aimed to test whether cataloging public T cell receptors could reveal signatures of past pathogen exposure. General conclusions and limits of the study: It was suggested by the authors that the approach could potentially be generalized to other disease states and immunological phenotypes. Three of the identified cytomegalovirus-associated TCR beta chains were confirmed in vitro to be specific for cytomegalovirus antigens. Subsequent analysis determined that TCRs grouped into clusters in the first cohort also showed a tendency toward co-occurrence across the roughly 120 validation repertoires, and 85% to 95% of cluster scores exceeded 0. While some public TCRs were present in many individuals, most TCR sequences turned up only very rarely across donors. A total of 150 to 200 TCR beta chains were listed by the study as associated with cytomegalovirus. All 120 repertoires were used to score co-occurrence in the validation cohort in a later analysis, because that analysis had no HLA typing for the cohort. The classifier was reported to diagnose cytomegalovirus status with high specificity and sensitivity in both the original and validation cohorts.

Clipping removes 4 bases from V and 5 bases from J, with 7 as the unmatched junction base count. The CDR3 sequence holds 14 residues, the cysteine and phenylalanine included. This entry keeps only the CDR3 DNA: 42 bases, framed from base 1. From the germline V gene, CDR1 is SQVTM and CDR2 is ANQGSEA. To note about this clone: Its antigen remains undetermined. The record has no base qualities; no much larger clone is one base away.

Separate from the approximately 700-subject first cohort, the validation cohort of 120 subjects was the group to which the donors belonged. To prepare the library, the immunoSEQ multiplex PCR assay was applied. Per the original workflow: A statistical classification framework was developed to diagnose cytomegalovirus status using the catalog of TCR beta chain sequences. TCRdb retrieved this table from immuneACCESS and kept in-frame rearrangements only. Not all clones are present; in checked studies, unresolved V genes account for under half, and no reason is known for the remainder. The V and J calls and the clone size are those of that table, but D and trimming were determined from the DNA. Present in this sample are around 91,000 clones, under 95% of which were seen just once. Approximately 1.1% of the sample comes from the top ten.

The chain employs TRBV29-1 and TRBJ2-1; 8 central nucleotides agree with TRBD2. The source is a woman aged 30 to 39 in good health and CMV-seropositive. Input material: PBMCs. For the CDR3, the sequence is CSVARLASNNEQFF. The DNA sequence reads TGCAGCGTTGCCAGACTAGCGTCTAACAATGAGCAGTTCTTC.